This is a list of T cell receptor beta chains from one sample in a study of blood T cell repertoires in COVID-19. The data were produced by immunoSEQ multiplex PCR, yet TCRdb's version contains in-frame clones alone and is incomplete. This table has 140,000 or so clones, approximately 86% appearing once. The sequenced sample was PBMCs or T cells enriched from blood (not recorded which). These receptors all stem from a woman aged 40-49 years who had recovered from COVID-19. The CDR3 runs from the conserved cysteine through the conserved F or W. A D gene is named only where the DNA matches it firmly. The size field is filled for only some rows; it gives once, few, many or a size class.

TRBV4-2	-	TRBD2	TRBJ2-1	CASSQDLGTKGNEQFF	TGTGCCAGCAGCCAAGATCTCGGGACTAAGGGTAATGAGCAGTTCTTC
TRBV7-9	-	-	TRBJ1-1	CASSLKEGRNTEAFF	TGTGCCAGCAGCTTGAAGGAGGGACGGAACACTGAAGCTTTCTTT
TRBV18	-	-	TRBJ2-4	CASSPPGQGIAKNIQYF	TGTGCCAGCTCACCACCGGGGCAGGGTATAGCCAAAAACATTCAGTACTTC
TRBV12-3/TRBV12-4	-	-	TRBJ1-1	CATFRTENTEAFF	TGTGCCACCTTTCGGACAGAAAACACTGAAGCTTTCTTT
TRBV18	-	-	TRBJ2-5	CASSPTTGEETQYF	TGTGCCAGCTCACCCACGACGGGAGAAGAGACCCAGTACTTC
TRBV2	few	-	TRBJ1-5	CASSWGSFPSNQPQHF	TGTGCCAGCAGCTGGGGCAGCTTTCCTAGCAATCAGCCCCAGCATTTT
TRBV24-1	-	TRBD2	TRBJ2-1	CATSDSGLAGGGEQFF	TGTGCCACCAGTGATTCGGGACTAGCGGGAGGAGGAGAGCAGTTCTTC
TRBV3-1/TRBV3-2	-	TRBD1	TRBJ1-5	CASSSRTGGRRSNQPQHF	TGTGCCAGCAGCTCACGGACAGGGGGCCGTCGGAGCAATCAGCCCCAGCATTTT
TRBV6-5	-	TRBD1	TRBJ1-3	CASSFTGQGKNTIYF	TGTGCCAGCAGTTTCACGGGACAGGGAAAAAACACCATATATTTT
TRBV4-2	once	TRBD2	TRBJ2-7	CASSPLGTSGTTQPFSYEQYF	TGTGCCAGCAGCCCGTTGGGGACTAGCGGAACAACACAACCTTTCTCCTACGAGCAGTACTTC
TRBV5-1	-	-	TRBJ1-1	CASSSGSANTEAFF	TGCGCCAGCAGCTCGGGGTCGGCGAACACTGAAGCTTTCTTT
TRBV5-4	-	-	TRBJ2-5	CASSVDREETQYF	TGTGCCAGCAGCGTCGACAGAGAAGAGACCCAGTACTTC
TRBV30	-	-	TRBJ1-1	CAWILGEGTEAFF	TGTGCCTGGATCCTGGGGGAGGGCACTGAAGCTTTCTTT
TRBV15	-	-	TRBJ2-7	CATSRDGGSGEQYF	TGTGCCACCAGCAGAGATGGGGGGTCCGGGGAGCAGTACTTC
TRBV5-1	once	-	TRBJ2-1	CASSFGGEQFF	TGCGCCAGCAGCTTCGGAGGGGAGCAGTTCTTC
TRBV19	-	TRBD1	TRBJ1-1	CASRLTGGRTEAFF	TGTGCCAGTAGACTAACAGGGGGCCGGACTGAAGCTTTCTTT
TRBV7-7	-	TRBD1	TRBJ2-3	CASSLGVGGATDTQYF	TGTGCCAGCAGCTTGGGTGTAGGGGGCGCGACAGATACGCAGTATTTT
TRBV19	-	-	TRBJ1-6	CASRRGDSPLHF	TGTGCCAGTAGACGAGGCGATTCACCCCTCCACTTT
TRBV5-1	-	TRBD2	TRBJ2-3	CASSLPAGDLSDTQYF	TGCGCCAGCAGCTTGCCAGCGGGAGATCTTTCAGATACGCAGTATTTT
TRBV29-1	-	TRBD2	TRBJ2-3	CSVSYTSGVTDTQYF	TGCAGCGTGTCCTATACTAGCGGGGTCACAGATACGCAGTATTTT
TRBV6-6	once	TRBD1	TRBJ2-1	CASSIQGWDEQFF	TGTGCCAGCAGTATACAGGGGTGGGATGAGCAGTTCTTC
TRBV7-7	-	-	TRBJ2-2	CASSRRLDSNTGELFF	TGTGCCAGCAGCCGACGACTGGATTCGAACACCGGGGAGCTGTTTTTT
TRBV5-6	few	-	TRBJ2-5	CASSTRRGEGETQYF	TGTGCCAGCAGTACCCGAAGGGGGGAGGGGGAGACCCAGTACTTC
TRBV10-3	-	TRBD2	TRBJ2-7	CAISVSGLANSYEQYF	TGTGCCATCAGTGTATCTGGACTAGCGAATAGCTACGAGCAGTACTTC
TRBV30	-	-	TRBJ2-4	CAWNRAGGAKNIQYF	TGTGCCTGGAATCGAGCGGGTGGGGCCAAAAACATTCAGTACTTC
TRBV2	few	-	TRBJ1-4	CAWRTYLDEKLFF	TGTGCCTGGAGAACGTACCTTGATGAAAAACTGTTTTTT
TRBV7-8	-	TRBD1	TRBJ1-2	CASSLPTGSGYTF	TGTGCCAGCAGCCTCCCGACAGGGTCTGGCTACACCTTC
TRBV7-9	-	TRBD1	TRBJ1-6	CASSRGQGVGSPLHF	TGTGCCAGCAGTAGAGGACAGGGGGTTGGTTCACCCCTCCACTTT
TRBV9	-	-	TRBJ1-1	CASSGRDTRTTEAFF	TGTGCCAGCAGCGGCCGGGACACTCGAACCACTGAAGCTTTCTTT
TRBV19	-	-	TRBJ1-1	CASARNTEAFF	TGTGCCAGTGCGCGGAACACTGAAGCTTTCTTT
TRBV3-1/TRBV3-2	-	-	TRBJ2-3	CASSQDLGSRTQYF	TGTGCCAGCAGCCAAGATCTTGGCTCTAGGACGCAGTATTTT
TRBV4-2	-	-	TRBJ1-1	CASSQGQGSSTEAFF	TGTGCCAGCAGCCAAGGGCAGGGCAGTAGCACTGAAGCTTTCTTT
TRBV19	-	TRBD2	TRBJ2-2	CASSIAAGGLAGELFF	TGTGCCAGTAGTATTGCGGCGGGGGGGCTCGCCGGGGAGCTGTTTTTT
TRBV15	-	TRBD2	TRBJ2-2	CATSRKSGSTGELFF	TGTGCCACCAGCAGAAAGAGCGGGAGCACCGGGGAGCTGTTTTTT
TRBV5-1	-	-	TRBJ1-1	CASSLNRDVNTEAFF	TGCGCCAGCAGCCTGAACAGGGATGTGAACACTGAAGCTTTCTTT
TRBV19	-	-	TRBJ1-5	CASSTISNQPQHF	TGTGCCAGTAGTACCATTAGCAATCAGCCCCAGCATTTT
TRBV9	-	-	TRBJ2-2	CASSVEGFPGELFF	TGTGCCAGCAGCGTAGAGGGGTTCCCCGGGGAGCTGTTTTTT
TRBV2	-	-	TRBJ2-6	CASSFTGRSGANVLTF	TGTGCCAGCAGTTTTACAGGGCGCTCTGGGGCCAACGTCCTGACTTTC
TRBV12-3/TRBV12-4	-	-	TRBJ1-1	CASSWVDRHVTFF	TGTGCCAGCAGTTGGGTCGACAGACATGTAACTTTCTTT
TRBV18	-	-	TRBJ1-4	CASSPGASNEKLFF	TGTGCCAGCTCCCCAGGGGCATCTAATGAAAAACTGTTTTTT
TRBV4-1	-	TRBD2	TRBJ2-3	CASSQGKVGTSGTDTQYF	TGCGCCAGCAGCCAAGGGAAAGTAGGGACTAGCGGCACAGATACGCAGTATTTT
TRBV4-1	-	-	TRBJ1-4	CASSQNVAQASGKLFF	TGCGCCAGCAGCCAAAATGTCGCACAGGCGAGTGGAAAACTGTTTTTT
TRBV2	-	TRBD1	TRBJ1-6	CASSSGTGISPLHF	TGTGCCAGCAGTTCCGGGACAGGGATTTCACCCCTCCACTTT